The 13 T cell receptor beta chains given below trace back to one sample, sequenced in a study of blood T cell repertoires in COVID-19. The assay was immunoSEQ multiplex PCR, and TCRdb's table has in-frame clones only and misses some. The sample has some 240,000 clones, roughly 92% seen once. Sequencing was carried out using peripheral blood. The receptors come from a man in his sixties with COVID-19, enrolled during active disease.

CDR3 nucleotides: TGTGCCAGCAGCCCGCGACAGGGCTGGGGTGGCTACACCTTC. Protein product: CASSPRQGWGGYTF. The chain combines TRBV6-5 with TRBJ1-2; TRBD1 matches 7 bases. J was trimmed by 7 bases and V by 6 bases; bases with no gene match: 11. Looked up from germline, CDR1 is MNHEY and CDR2 is SVGAGI. The CDR3 contains 14 residues.

The V and J genes are TRBV5-1 and TRBJ2-7; weak D call: TRBD2 (6 bases). V lost 0 bases, J lost 4 bases, and 14 bases lay in between. The V gene's germline CDR1 is SGHRS and CDR2 YFSETQ. This CDR3 is built from 15 residues. As DNA, the CDR3 is TGCGCCAGCAGCTTGGCCGCGGGAAGGGAGTACGAGCAGTACTTC. Translated: CASSLAAGREYEQYF.

The chain recombines TRBV24-1 with TRBJ1-1; possibly TRBD1 for D (6 bases). V lost 1 base, J lost 1 base, and 21 bases lay in between. Per germline, CDR1 KGHDR and CDR2 SFDVKD. This CDR3 has 19 amino acids. The CDR3 spells CATSDFVKPKDSSNTEAFF. The DNA for the CDR3 is TGTGCCACCAGTGATTTTGTCAAACCAAAGGACAGCTCGAACACTGAAGCTTTCTTT.

This sequence joins TRBV24-1 and TRBJ2-7; 7 bases align to TRBD1. Unmatched junction bases numbered 6, after V lost 3 bases and J lost 5 bases. The length of the CDR3 is 14 residues. Germline V gives CDR1 KGHDR, CDR2 SFDVKD. The CDR3 coding sequence is TGTGCCACCAGTGATCGCGACAGGGACGACGAGCAGTACTTC. It is translated as CATSDRDRDDEQYF.

V is TRBV5-1 and J is TRBJ2-1; 8 bases fit TRBD2. Germline CDR1 and CDR2: SGHRS and YFSETQ. This CDR3 has 15 amino acids. Trimming took 0 bases from V and 12 from J; bases not matched to a gene: 11. The CDR3 DNA follows: TGCGCCAGCAGCTTGGTGGCGGGGGGCGAGAGGGGGCAGTTCTTC. Amino acids: CASSLVAGGERGQFF.

CDR3 in DNA: TGTGCCAGCAGCTTAGGGCTAGCGAACACCGGGGAGCTGTTTTTT. The encoded protein is CASSLGLANTGELFF. V gene TRBV7-9 combines with J gene TRBJ2-2; D uncertain. CDR1 and CDR2 (germline): SEHNR, FQNEAQ (reference sequence). The V end lost 1 base, the J end lost 0 bases, and 6 bases lay between the germline ends. The CDR3 extends over 15 amino acids.

There are a few counts of this clone. The CDR3 nucleotides are TGTGCCAGCACGGGTTTAACTAGCACAGATACGCAGTATTTT. Its translation: CASTGLTSTDTQYF. This chain uses TRBV2 with TRBJ2-3; D is undetermined. The germline CDR1 and CDR2 sequences are SNHLY and FYNNEI. Trimming shortened V by 7 bases and J by 0 bases, and 11 bases separated the two germline ends. The CDR3 has 14 amino acids.

This rearrangement joins TRBV19 to TRBJ2-4; 7 bases map to TRBD1. CDR3 length equals 16 residues. The trim removed 6 bases at V and 1 base at J, leaving 9 bases unmatched. Germline values: CDR1 LNHDA, CDR2 SQIVND (reference sequence). In nucleotides, the CDR3 is TGTGCCAGTAGCCCCCGGGGACAGATGGCCAAAAACATTCAGTACTTC. This encodes CASSPRGQMAKNIQYF.

This chain joins TRBV29-1 and TRBJ1-2, with TRBD1 matching over 9 bases. The V segment lost 2 bases and the J segment 7 bases; nucleotides outside the gene matches: 14. The CDR3 covers 16 residues. CDR1 and CDR2 (germline): SQVTM, ANQGSEA. The CDR3 coding sequence is TGCAGCGTTGAATTTTGGGACAGGGTCCGCCTTTCTGGCTACACCTTC. Translation: CSVEFWDRVRLSGYTF.

V is TRBV29-1 and J is TRBJ1-4; the D is unclear. V was cut by 3 bases and J by 6 bases, with 5 bases left in between. Germline V gives CDR1 SQVTM, CDR2 ANQGSEA. There are 11 residues in the CDR3. The CDR3 DNA reads TGCAGCGTTGAGGCCGATGAAAAACTGTTTTTT. Its protein is CSVEADEKLFF.

The chain is built from TRBV5-1 and TRBJ1-5, with TRBD1 matching over 9 bases. Germline lookup yields CDR1 SGHRS and CDR2 YFSETQ. The CDR3 loop spans 15 amino acids. V shed 4 bases, J shed 6 bases, and the junction held 8 bases outside the gene matches. DNA for the CDR3: TGCGCCAGCAGCCCGTGGGGGGACAGGGCTCAGCCCCAGCATTTT. Encoded protein: CASSPWGDRAQPQHF.

The chain uses TRBV5-4 and TRBJ2-7, with 9 positions matching TRBD1. V lost 4 bases and J lost 5; bases outside the gene matches: 4. The V gene's germline CDR1 is SGHNT and CDR2 YYREEE (reference sequence). This CDR3 spans 13 amino acids. The CDR3 protein is CASSLDRGNEQYF. The CDR3, as DNA: TGTGCCAGCAGCCTCGACAGGGGGAACGAGCAGTACTTC.

This sequence joins TRBV7-2 and TRBJ2-4; 9 bases align to TRBD1. The CDR3 totals 14 residues. Germline assignment: CDR1 SGHTA and CDR2 FQGNSA. With V trimmed by 7 bases and J by 3 bases, 4 bases remained unmatched. The CDR3 DNA reads as TGTGCCAGCACTACAGGGGGCAGCAAAAACATTCAGTACTTC. The encoded protein is CASTTGGSKNIQYF. Filled out from reference TRBV7-2 and TRBJ2-4, the complete variable domain reads GAGVSQSPSNKVTEKGKDVELRCDPISGHTALYWYRQSLGQGLEFLIYFQGNSAPDKSGLPSDRFSAERTGGSVSTLTIQRTQQEDSAVYLCASTTGGSKNIQYFGAGTRLSVL.